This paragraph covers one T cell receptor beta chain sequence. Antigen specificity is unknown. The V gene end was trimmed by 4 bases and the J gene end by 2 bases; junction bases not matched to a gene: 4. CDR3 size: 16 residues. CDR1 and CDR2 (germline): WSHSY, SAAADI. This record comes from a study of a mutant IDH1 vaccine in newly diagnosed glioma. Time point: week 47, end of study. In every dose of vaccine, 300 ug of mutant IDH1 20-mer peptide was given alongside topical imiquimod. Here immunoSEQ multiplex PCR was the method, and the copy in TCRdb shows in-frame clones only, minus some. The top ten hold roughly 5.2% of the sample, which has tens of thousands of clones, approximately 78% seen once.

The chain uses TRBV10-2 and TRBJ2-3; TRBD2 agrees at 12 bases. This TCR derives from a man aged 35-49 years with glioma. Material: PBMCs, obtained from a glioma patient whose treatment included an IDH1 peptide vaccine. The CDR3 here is CASSGLAGAPTDTQYF. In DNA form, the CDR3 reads TGCGCCAGCAGTGGACTAGCGGGGGCCCCCACAGATACGCAGTATTTT.